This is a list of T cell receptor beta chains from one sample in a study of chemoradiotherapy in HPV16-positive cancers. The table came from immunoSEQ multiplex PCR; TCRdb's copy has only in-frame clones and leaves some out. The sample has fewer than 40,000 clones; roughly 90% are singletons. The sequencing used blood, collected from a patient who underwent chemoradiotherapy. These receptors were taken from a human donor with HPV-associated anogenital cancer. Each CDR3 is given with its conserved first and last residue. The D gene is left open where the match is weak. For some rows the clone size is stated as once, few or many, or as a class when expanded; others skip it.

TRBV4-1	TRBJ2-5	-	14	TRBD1	TGCGCCAGCAGCCGCGGACAGGGTAAAGAGACCCAGTACTTC	CASSRGQGKETQYF
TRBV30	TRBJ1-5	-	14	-	TGTGCCTGGAGTGCTGGACAGTCCAATCAGCCCCAGCATTTT	CAWSAGQSNQPQHF
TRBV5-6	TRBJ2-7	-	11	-	TGTGCCAGCAGCTTAGTCTACGAGCAGTACTTC	CASSLVYEQYF
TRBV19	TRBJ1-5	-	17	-	TGTGCCAGCCGCATTCAGGACGCTCCCTCTAGCAATCAGCCCCAGCATTTT	CASRIQDAPSSNQPQHF
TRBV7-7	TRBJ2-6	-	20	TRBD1	TGTGCCATCCAGCGTTCAGGGCGGGACAGGACCAACTCTGGGGCCAACGTCCTGACTTTC	CAIQRSGRDRTNSGANVLTF
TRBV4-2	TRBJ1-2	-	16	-	TGTGCCAGCAGCCAAGATTGGGGTGGCAGCTTCTATGGCTACACCTTC	CASSQDWGGSFYGYTF
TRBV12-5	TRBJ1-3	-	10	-	TGTGCTAGTTCTGGAAACACCATATATTTT	CASSGNTIYF
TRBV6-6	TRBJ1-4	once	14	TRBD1	TGTGCCAGCAGTCAACCGGGACAGGAGCTTAGACTGTTTTTT	CASSQPGQELRLFF
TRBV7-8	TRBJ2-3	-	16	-	TGTGCCAGCAGCTTCACCCCCGGGCGATACACAGATACGCAGTATTTT	CASSFTPGRYTDTQYF
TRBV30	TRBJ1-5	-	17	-	TGTGCCTGGAGTGTGAAGGGAATCGGGGGCGCGGATCAGCCCCAGCATTTT	CAWSVKGIGGADQPQHF
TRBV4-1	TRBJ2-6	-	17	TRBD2	TGCGCCAGCGGACCGGGACTAGTTTCATCAGGGGCCAACGTCCTGACTTTC	CASGPGLVSSGANVLTF
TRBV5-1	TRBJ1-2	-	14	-	TGCGCCAGCAGCTTGGTTGACTTCTCTTGGGGCTACACCTTC	CASSLVDFSWGYTF
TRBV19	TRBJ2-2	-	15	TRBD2	TGTGCCAGCCTTAGCGGGGGGGTTAACACCGGGGAGCTGTTTTTT	CASLSGGVNTGELFF
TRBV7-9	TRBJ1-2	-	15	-	TGTGCCAGCAGTTCTTCTCTTAGGGTCCGGTATGGCTACACCTTC	CASSSSLRVRYGYTF
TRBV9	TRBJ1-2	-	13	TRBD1	TGTGCCAGCAGCCAAGGCAGGGGGGATGGCTACACCTTC	CASSQGRGDGYTF
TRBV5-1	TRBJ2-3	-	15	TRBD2	TGCGCCAGCAGCCGCCTAGCGGGGGGTTCAGATACGCAGTATTTT	CASSRLAGGSDTQYF
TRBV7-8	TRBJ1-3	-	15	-	TGTGCCAGCAGCACGACAGGTTTATCTGGAAACACCATATATTTT	CASSTTGLSGNTIYF
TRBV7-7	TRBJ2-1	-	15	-	TGTGCCAGCAGCTTAGCAGGGTCTCAAGGCGATGAGCAGTTCTTC	CASSLAGSQGDEQFF
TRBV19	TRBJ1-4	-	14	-	TGTGCCAGTAGTACTATCAGTAAGAATGAAAAACTGTTTTTT	CASSTISKNEKLFF
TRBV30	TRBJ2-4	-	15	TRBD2	TGTGCCTGGAGTTTCTTAGCGGGGGGGCCGCCTAAGGTGTACTTC	CAWSFLAGGPPKVYF
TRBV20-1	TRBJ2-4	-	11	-	TGCAGTGCTAGAGGGCCGGACATTCAGTACTTC	CSARGPDIQYF
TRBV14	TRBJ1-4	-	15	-	TGTGCCAGCAGCCAAGCGGGCAGGGCAAGGGAAAAACTGTTTTTT	CASSQAGRAREKLFF
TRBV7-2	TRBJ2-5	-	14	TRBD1	TGTGCCAGCAGCTTAGGAACAGGGGCGGGGACCCAGTACTTC	CASSLGTGAGTQYF
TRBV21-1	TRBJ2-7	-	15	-	TGTGCCAGCAGCGAGCCGGGACAGGGGCACTACGAGCAGTACTTC	CASSEPGQGHYEQYF
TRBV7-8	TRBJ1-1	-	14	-	TGTGCCAGCAGCTTAGGGGGAATGGTCGCTGAAGCTTTCTTT	CASSLGGMVAEAFF
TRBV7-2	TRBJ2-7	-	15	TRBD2	TGTGCCAGCACCCTTGGACTAGCGGGAGTATACGAGCAGTACTTC	CASTLGLAGVYEQYF
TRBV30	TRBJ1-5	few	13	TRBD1	TGTGCCTCCCGGGACAGGGTAAATCAGCCCCAGCATTTT	CASRDRVNQPQHF
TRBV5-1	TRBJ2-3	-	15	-	TGCGCCAGCAGCTTCGGCGGGCCCATGAGCGATACGCAGTATTTT	CASSFGGPMSDTQYF
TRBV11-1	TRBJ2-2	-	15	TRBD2	TGTGCCAGCAACCCTCTAGCGGGGTACACCGGGGAGCTGTTTTTT	CASNPLAGYTGELFF
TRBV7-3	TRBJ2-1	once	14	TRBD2	TGTGCCAGCAGCCAAACTAGCGGAGGCAATGAGCAGTTCTTC	CASSQTSGGNEQFF
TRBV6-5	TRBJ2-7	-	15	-	TGTGCCAGCAGCCTCGCGTTTTCGGGTACGCACGAGCAGTACTTC	CASSLAFSGTHEQYF
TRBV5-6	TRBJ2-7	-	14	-	TGTGCCAGCAGCTTGGTTGGCAGGACCTACGAGCAGTACTTC	CASSLVGRTYEQYF
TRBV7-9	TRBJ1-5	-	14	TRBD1	TGTGCCAGCAGCCCAGGGGGCTTCGGTCAGCCCCAGCATTTT	CASSPGGFGQPQHF
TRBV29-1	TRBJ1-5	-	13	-	TGCAGCGACATTCGACAGCCTAATCAGCCCCAGCATTTT	CSDIRQPNQPQHF
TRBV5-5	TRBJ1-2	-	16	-	TGTGCCAGCAGCTTGGACGGTGGGGGATCGAGCTATGGCTACACCTTC	CASSLDGGGSSYGYTF
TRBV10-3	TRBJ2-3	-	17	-	TGTGCCATCAGGACGACGGACCCAAAGAGGGAGGCAGATACGCAGTATTTT	CAIRTTDPKREADTQYF
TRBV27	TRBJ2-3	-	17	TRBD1	TGTGCCAGCAGTACCGGGACAGGGTGGTACGTGGCAGATACGCAGTATTTT	CASSTGTGWYVADTQYF
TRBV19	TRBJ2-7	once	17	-	TGTGCCAGTAGTACAGACGGGAAAGGACAGCACTTCTACGAGCAGTACTTC	CASSTDGKGQHFYEQYF
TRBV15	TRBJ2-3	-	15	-	TGTGCCACCAGCGTATCAACAACAGGGTCTGATACGCAGTATTTT	CATSVSTTGSDTQYF
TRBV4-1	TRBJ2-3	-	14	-	TGCGCCAGCAGCGAGTTCGGGAGCACAGATACGCAGTATTTT	CASSEFGSTDTQYF
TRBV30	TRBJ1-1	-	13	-	TGTGCCTGGAGCCGGCGGTGGGACACTGAAGCTTTCTTT	CAWSRRWDTEAFF
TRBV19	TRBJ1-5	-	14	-	TGTGCCTCACGGAGGCAGGGGAGCAATCAGCCCCAGCATTTT	CASRRQGSNQPQHF
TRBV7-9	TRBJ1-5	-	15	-	TGTGCCAGCAGCTTATGGCAGGGAAGCAATCAGCCCCAGCATTTT	CASSLWQGSNQPQHF
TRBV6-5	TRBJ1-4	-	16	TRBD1	TGTGCCAGCAGTTTTGGCAGGACAGGGGCCAATGAAAAACTGTTTTTT	CASSFGRTGANEKLFF
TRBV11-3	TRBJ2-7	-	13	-	TGTGCCAGCAGGATGAGGGGGGGCGGCGAGCAGTACTTC	CASRMRGGGEQYF
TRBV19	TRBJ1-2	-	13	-	TGTGCCAGTAGTATAGTGCCGCATTATGGCTACACCTTC	CASSIVPHYGYTF
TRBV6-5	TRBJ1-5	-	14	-	TGTGCCCGCGGTAACTCAGGGCTCAATCAGCCCCAGCATTTT	CARGNSGLNQPQHF
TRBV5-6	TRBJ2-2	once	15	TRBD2	TGTGCCAGCAGCTTGCTAGCGGGACCTACCGGGGAGCTGTTTTTT	CASSLLAGPTGELFF